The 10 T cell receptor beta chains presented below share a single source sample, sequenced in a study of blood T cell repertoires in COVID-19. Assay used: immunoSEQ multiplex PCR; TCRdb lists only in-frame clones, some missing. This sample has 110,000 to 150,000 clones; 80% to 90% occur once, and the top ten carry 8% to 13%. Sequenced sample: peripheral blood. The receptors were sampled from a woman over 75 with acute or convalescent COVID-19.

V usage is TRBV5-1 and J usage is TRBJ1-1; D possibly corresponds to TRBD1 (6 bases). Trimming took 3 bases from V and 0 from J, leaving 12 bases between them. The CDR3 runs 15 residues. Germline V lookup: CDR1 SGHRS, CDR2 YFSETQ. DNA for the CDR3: TGCGCCAGCAGCTCTCTCCCAGGGGTGAACACTGAAGCTTTCTTT. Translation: CASSSLPGVNTEAFF.

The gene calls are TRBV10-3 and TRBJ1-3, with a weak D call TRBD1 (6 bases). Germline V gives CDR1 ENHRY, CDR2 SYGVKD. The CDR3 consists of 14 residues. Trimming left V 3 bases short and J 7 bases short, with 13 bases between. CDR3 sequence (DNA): TGTGCCATCAGTGAACAGGGAGGGGGTAACACCATATATTTT. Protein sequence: CAISEQGGGNTIYF.

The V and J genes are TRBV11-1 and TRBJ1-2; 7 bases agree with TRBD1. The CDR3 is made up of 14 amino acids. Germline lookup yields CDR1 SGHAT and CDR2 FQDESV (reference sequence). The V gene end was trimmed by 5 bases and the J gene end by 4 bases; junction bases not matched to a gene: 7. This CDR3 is CASSERTGRYGYTF. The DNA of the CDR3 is TGTGCCAGCAGCGAACGGACAGGACGCTATGGCTACACCTTC.

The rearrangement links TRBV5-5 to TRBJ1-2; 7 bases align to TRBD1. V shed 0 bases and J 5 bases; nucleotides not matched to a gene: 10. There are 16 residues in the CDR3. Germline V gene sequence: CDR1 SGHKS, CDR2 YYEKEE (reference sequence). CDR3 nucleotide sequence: TGTGCCAGCAGCTTGGGAATTTACCGGGACAGTTATGGCTACACCTTC. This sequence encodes CASSLGIYRDSYGYTF.

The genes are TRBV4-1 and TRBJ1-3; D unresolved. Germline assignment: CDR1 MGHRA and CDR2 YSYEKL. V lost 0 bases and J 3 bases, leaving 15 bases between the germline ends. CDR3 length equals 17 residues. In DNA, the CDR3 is TGCGCCAGCAGCCAAGATCTCAGAAGTTTATATGGAAACACCATATATTTT. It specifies CASSQDLRSLYGNTIYF.

The CDR3 DNA sequence: TGTGCCAGCTCACCAGGGGGGGCTGGTCAGCCCCAGCATTTT. It encodes CASSPGGAGQPQHF. This sequence joins TRBV18 and TRBJ1-5; tentatively, D is TRBD1 (6 bases). The V end was cut by 2 bases, the J end by 6 bases, with 11 bases between. Germline assignment: CDR1 KGHSH and CDR2 LQKENI. CDR3 size: 14 residues.

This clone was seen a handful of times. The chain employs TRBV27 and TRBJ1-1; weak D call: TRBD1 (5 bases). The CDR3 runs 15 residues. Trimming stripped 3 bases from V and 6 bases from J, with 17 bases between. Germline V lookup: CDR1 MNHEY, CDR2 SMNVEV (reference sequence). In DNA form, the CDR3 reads TGTGCCAGCAGTTTGGGGCGGGGTAGAAGAGCTGAAGCTTTCTTT. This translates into CASSLGRGRRAEAFF.

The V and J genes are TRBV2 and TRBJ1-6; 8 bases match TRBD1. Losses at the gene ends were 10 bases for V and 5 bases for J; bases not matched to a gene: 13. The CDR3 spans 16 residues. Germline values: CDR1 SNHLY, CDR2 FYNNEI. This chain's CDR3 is CATEKDRAGHNSPLHF. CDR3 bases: TGTGCCACCGAAAAGGACAGGGCGGGACATAATTCACCCCTCCACTTT. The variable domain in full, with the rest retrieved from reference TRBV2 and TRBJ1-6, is EPEVTQTPSHQVTQMGQEVILRCVPISNHLYFYWYRQILGQKVEFLVSFYNNEISEKSEIFDDQFSVERPDGSNFTLKIRSTKLEDSAMYFCATEKDRAGHNSPLHFGNGTRLTVT.

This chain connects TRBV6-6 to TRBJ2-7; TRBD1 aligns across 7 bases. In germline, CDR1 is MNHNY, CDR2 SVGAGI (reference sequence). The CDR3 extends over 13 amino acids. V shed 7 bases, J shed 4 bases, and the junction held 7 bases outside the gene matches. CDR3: CASTKDRTYEQYF. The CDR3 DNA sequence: TGTGCCAGCACCAAGGACAGGACGTACGAGCAGTACTTC.

The CDR3 sequence: CSAKTGGGYTF. In DNA, the CDR3 is TGCAGTGCCAAGACAGGGGGTGGCTACACCTTC. This chain joins TRBV20-1 and TRBJ1-2; 9 nucleotides align to TRBD1. Losses at the gene ends were 6 bases for V and 7 bases for J; bases not matched to a gene: 3. The CDR3 runs to 11 residues. Germline V gene lookup returns CDR1 DFQATT and CDR2 SNEGSKA (reference sequence).